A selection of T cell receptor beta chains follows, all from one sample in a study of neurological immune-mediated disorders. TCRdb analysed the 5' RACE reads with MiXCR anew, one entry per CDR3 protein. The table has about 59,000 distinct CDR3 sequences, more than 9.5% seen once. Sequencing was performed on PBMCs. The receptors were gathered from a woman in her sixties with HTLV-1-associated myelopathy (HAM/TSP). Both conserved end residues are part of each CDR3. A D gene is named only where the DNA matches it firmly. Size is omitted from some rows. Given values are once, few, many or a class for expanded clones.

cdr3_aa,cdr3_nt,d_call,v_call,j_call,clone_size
CASGQPNTEAFF,TGTGCCAGTGGACAGCCGAACACTGAAGCTTTCTTT,-,TRBV3-1,TRBJ1-1,many
CAISGDGLAGIQYF,TGTGCCATCAGTGGGGACGGACTGGCTGGCATTCAGTACTTC,-,TRBV10-3,TRBJ2-4,many
CSAPGQGAEGTQYF,TGCAGTGCACCCGGGCAGGGGGCCGAGGGTACGCAGTATTTT,TRBD1,TRBV20-1,TRBJ2-3,many
CASSEAGGKGTNEKLFF,TGTGCCAGCAGTGAAGCCGGAGGGAAAGGAACTAATGAAAAACTGTTTTTT,-,TRBV6-1,TRBJ1-4,-
CSARVDRNSNTEAFF,TGCAGTGCTAGAGTCGATCGGAATTCAAACACTGAAGCTTTCTTT,-,TRBV20-1,TRBJ1-1,many
CASSQARVLADGGIQYF,TGCGCCAGCAGCCAAGCCAGGGTGTTAGCGGACGGAGGTATTCAGTACTTC,-,TRBV4-1,TRBJ2-4,many
CASSIGTANTEAFF,TGTGCCAGCAGTATTGGGACCGCGAACACTGAAGCTTTCTTT,-,TRBV27,TRBJ1-1,-
CSARTSGSPKQFF,TGCAGTGCCCGGACTAGCGGGAGCCCCAAGCAGTTCTTC,TRBD2,TRBV20-1,TRBJ2-1,many
CAISEDYYGYTF,TGTGCCATCAGTGAGGACTACTATGGCTACACCTTC,-,TRBV10-3,TRBJ1-2,many
CASSAGHQETQYF,TGTGCTAGCTCAGCGGGACACCAAGAGACCCAGTACTTC,TRBD2,TRBV7-7,TRBJ2-5,medium-sized
CASSPGLAGSTDTQYF,TGCGCCAGCAGCCCGGGACTAGCGGGAAGCACAGATACGCAGTATTTT,TRBD2,TRBV5-1,TRBJ2-3,few
CASSLEYTDTQYF,TGTGCCAGCAGCTTGGAATACACAGATACGCAGTATTTT,-,TRBV5-6,TRBJ2-3,many
CASSGTRSNTGELFF,TGTGCCAGCAGCGGGACGCGTTCGAACACCGGGGAGCTGTTTTTT,-,TRBV7-6,TRBJ2-2,few
CATSRGGGLAGGRGYNEQFF,TGTGCCACCAGCAGAGGGGGGGGACTAGCGGGAGGGAGGGGCTACAATGAGCAGTTCTTC,TRBD2,TRBV15,TRBJ2-1,few
CASSADGEEAFF,TGTGCAAGCAGCGCAGACGGAGAAGAAGCTTTCTTT,-,TRBV11-2,TRBJ1-1,-
CAISRGGPYNEQFF,TGTGCCATCAGTCGTGGCGGGCCCTACAATGAGCAGTTCTTC,-,TRBV10-3,TRBJ2-1,-
CSAWTGSYEQYF,TGCAGTGCTTGGACGGGCTCCTACGAGCAGTACTTC,-,TRBV20-1,TRBJ2-7,many
CASSFGQGASGYTF,TGTGCCAGCAGCTTTGGGCAGGGGGCAAGTGGCTACACCTTC,TRBD1,TRBV7-9,TRBJ1-2,few